This section outlines one T cell receptor (beta chain) sequence together with its context. Only in-frame clones appear in the TCRdb table, and some are missing; sequencing was by immunoSEQ multiplex PCR. The sample records about 120,000 clones, over 75% being singletons. This entry belongs to a study of T cell responses to AZD1222 COVID-19 vaccine. Germline CDR1 reads SEHNR; CDR2 reads FQNEAQ (reference sequence). Deletions cut 4 bases from V and 1 base from J, with 10 bases between. The CDR3 is made up of 14 amino acids. The sequencing here drew on peripheral blood, taken on day 0 of AZD1222 vaccination. This clonotype was sampled from an adult in good health. V usage is TRBV7-9 and J usage is TRBJ1-1; D possibly corresponds to TRBD1 (6 bases). The CDR3 here is CASSSWDKNTEAFF. The CDR3 nucleotides are TGTGCCAGCAGCTCGTGGGACAAGAACACTGAAGCTTTCTTT.